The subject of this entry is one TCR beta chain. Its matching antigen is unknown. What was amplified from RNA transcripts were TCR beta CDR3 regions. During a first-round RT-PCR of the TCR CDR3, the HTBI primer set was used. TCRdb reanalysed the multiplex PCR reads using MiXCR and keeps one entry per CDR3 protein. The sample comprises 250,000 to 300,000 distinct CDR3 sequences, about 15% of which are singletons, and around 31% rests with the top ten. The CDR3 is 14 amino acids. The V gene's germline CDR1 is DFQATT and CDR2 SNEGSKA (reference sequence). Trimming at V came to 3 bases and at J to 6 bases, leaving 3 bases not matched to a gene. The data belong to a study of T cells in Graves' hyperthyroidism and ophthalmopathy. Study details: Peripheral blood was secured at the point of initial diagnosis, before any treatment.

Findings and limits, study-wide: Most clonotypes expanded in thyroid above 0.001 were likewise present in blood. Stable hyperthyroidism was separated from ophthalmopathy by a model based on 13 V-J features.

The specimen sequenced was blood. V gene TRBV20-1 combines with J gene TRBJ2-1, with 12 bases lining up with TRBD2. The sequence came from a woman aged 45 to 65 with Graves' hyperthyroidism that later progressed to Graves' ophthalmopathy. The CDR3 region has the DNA TGCAGTGCTAGCCAGACTAGCGGGGGCAATGAGCAGTTCTTC. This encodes CSASQTSGGNEQFF.